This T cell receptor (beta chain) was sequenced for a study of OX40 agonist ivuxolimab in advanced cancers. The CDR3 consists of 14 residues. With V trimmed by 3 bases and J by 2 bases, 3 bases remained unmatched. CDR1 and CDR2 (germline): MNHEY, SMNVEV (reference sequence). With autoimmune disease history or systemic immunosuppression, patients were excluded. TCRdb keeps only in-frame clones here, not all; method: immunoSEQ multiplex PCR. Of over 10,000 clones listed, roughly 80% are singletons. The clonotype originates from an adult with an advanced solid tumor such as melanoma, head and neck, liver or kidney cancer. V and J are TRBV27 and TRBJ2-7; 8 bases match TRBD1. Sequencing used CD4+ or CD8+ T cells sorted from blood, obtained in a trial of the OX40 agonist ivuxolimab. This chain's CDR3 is CASSFLDRAYEQYF. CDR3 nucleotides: TGTGCCAGCAGTTTCCTGGACAGGGCCTACGAGCAGTACTTC.